One sample yielded the 18 T cell receptor beta chains listed below, sequenced in a study of breast tumors, draining lymph nodes, adjacent tissues. Breast cancer patients provided tissue from their axillary draining lymph nodes. TCRdb ran MiXCR on the multiplex PCR reads and lists one entry per CDR3 protein. The repertoire includes 290,000 or so distinct CDR3 sequences, 30% of them detected once, and roughly 1.2% sits in the top ten. The sample consisted of axillary lymph node tissue. All receptors come from a female donor with breast cancer. Some clones in this sample may be carry-over from other donors' samples.

Points on this clonotype: An end of the junction does not agree with germline; a read error may underlie this. The gene calls are TRBV7-2 and TRBJ2-1, with TRBD2 matching over 7 bases. The CDR3 spans 17 residues. In germline, CDR1 is SGHTA, CDR2 FQGNSA. This CDR3 reads CASGLAGGGRRYNEQFF. The CDR3 DNA reads TGTGCCAGCGGCTTAGCGGGTGGCGGGAGAAGGTACAATGAGCAGTTCTTC. Drawing the rest from reference TRBV7-2 and TRBJ2-1, the complete variable domain is GAGVSQSPSNKVTEKGKDVELRCDPISGHTALYWYRQSLGQGLEFLIYFQGNSAPDKSGLPSDRFSAERTGGSVSTLTIQRTQQEDSAVYLCASGLAGGGRRYNEQFFGPGTRLTVL.

This clonotype was recorded at least ten times. The chain joins TRBV5-4 to TRBJ2-5; no firm D call. This CDR3 has 15 amino acids. With 1 base removed from V and 4 bases from J, the gap between germline ends came to 14 bases. Germline CDR1 is SGHNT and CDR2 is YYREEE (reference sequence). CDR3 in DNA: TGTGCCAGCAGCTTGACGGCCGACTCAGGAGAGACCCAGTACTTC. Protein: CASSLTADSGETQYF.

Details on this clonotype: A read error may be the cause here, since a much bigger clone is one base away. The chain joins TRBV19 to TRBJ1-5; D uncertain. Trimming stripped 8 bases from V and 6 bases from J, with 14 bases between. Germline CDR1 reads LNHDA; CDR2 reads SQIVND (reference sequence). The CDR3 totals 13 residues. Here the CDR3 DNA reads TGTGCCAGTGGTACCGAGACCCTTCAGCCCCAGCATTTT. Protein product: CASGTETLQPQHF.

The chain links TRBV15 to TRBJ2-6; unclear D gene. This CDR3 has 13 residues. Germline CDR1 is LNHNV and CDR2 is YYDKDF (reference sequence). The V end lost 1 base, the J end lost 3 bases, and 1 base lay between the germline ends. DNA of the CDR3: TGTGCCACCAGCAGAGTTGGGGCCAACGTCCTGACTTTC. Encoded protein: CATSRVGANVLTF.

A few counts support this clonotype. A much larger clone differs by one base, so this may be a read error. The rearrangement uses TRBV6-6 and TRBJ1-5; D remains unclear. The CDR3 spans 14 residues. Germline assignment: CDR1 MNHNY and CDR2 SVGAGI (reference sequence). This CDR3 is CASSHSQGNQPQHF. In DNA form, the CDR3 reads TGTGCCAGCAGTCACTCTCAGGGCAATCAGCCCCAGCATTTT.

Regarding this clonotype: Being one base from a much bigger clone, this may be a read error. This chain joins TRBV11-2 and TRBJ2-3, with D perhaps given as TRBD1 or TRBD2 (5 bases each). Germline loops: CDR1 SGHAT, CDR2 FQNNGV. The CDR3 consists of 16 residues. CDR3 residues: CASSLDRPGTTDTQCF. The CDR3 nucleotides are TGTGCCAGCAGCTTAGATCGTCCGGGGACCACAGATACGCAGTGTTTT.

In its sample, this clonotype was seen many times. The genes are TRBV14 and TRBJ2-5; possible D gene TRBD1, 6 bases. From germline, CDR1 is SGHDN and CDR2 FVKESK. V gave up 3 bases and J gave up 2 bases, with 16 bases separating them. The CDR3 has 16 amino acids. CDR3 nucleotides: TGTGCCAGCAGCCAGTTACAGGGAAGGTGGCAAGAGACCCAGTACTTC. Residues: CASSQLQGRWQETQYF.

In this sample, this clonotype turned up many times. This chain joins TRBV12-3 or TRBV12-4 and TRBJ1-6; weak D call: TRBD1 (6 bases). V shed 3 bases and J shed 7 bases, with 13 bases lying between them. This CDR3 region has 15 residues. The CDR3, as DNA: TGTGCCAGCAGTTTGATGGGGGGCTTCAATTCACCCCTCCACTTT. Its protein product is CASSLMGGFNSPLHF.

This chain uses TRBV12-3 or TRBV12-4 with TRBJ2-1, with TRBD2 identical over 8 bases. The length of the CDR3 is 17 residues. J gave up 0 bases and V 3 bases, and 7 bases lay outside the gene matches. CDR3 in amino acids: CASSFRLAGSSYNEQFF. The DNA for the CDR3 is TGTGCCAGCAGTTTCCGGCTAGCGGGTAGCTCCTACAATGAGCAGTTCTTC.

This clonotype was detected only a few times. This chain connects TRBV28 to TRBJ1-5; D perhaps matches TRBD1 (5 bases). CDR3 length equals 13 residues. Germline lookup yields CDR1 MDHEN and CDR2 SYDVKM. Trimming removed 5 bases from V and 5 bases from J, with 10 bases in between. The CDR3 bases are TGTGCCAGCAGTAGTGACAGATATCAGCCCCAGCATTTT. Protein sequence: CASSSDRYQPQHF.

The CDR3 DNA sequence: TGCGCCAGCAGCGAGACAGGGGGCCGATCCTACGAGCAGTACTTC. It is translated as CASSETGGRSYEQYF. This chain joins TRBV5-1 and TRBJ2-7; TRBD1 matches at 10 bases. V lost 4 bases, J lost 1 base, and 5 bases stayed unmatched. The CDR3 loop spans 15 amino acids. In germline, CDR1 is SGHRS, CDR2 YFSETQ. The whole variable domain, remainder taken from reference TRBV5-1 and TRBJ2-7, is KAGVTQTPRYLIKTRGQQVTLSCSPISGHRSVSWYQQTPGQGLQFLFEYFSETQRNKGNFPGRFSGRQFSNSRSEMNVSTLELGDSALYLCASSETGGRSYEQYFGPGTRLTVT.

This clonotype has more than one count but fewer than ten. A much more abundant neighbour one base away suggests this may be a read error. The CDR3 reads CASSRYRGVSYEQYF. CDR3 DNA sequence: TGCGCCAGCAGCCGCTATCGGGGGGTGTCCTACGAGCAGTACTTC. This chain joins TRBV5-1 and TRBJ2-7; TRBD2 matches at 7 bases. The CDR3 covers 15 residues. V lost 4 bases, J lost 1 base, and 8 bases stayed unmatched. CDR1 is SGHRS and CDR2 is YFSETQ in the germline V gene.

This clonotype occurred many times. V gene TRBV2 combines with J gene TRBJ2-7; D is unclear. This CDR3 spans 13 amino acids. From germline, CDR1 is SNHLY and CDR2 FYNNEI. Trimming pared 4 bases from V and 0 bases from J, leaving 7 bases between. The CDR3 DNA is TGTGCCAGCAGTGGGTGGAGCTCCTACGAGCAGTACTTC. Residues: CASSGWSSYEQYF.

Comments on this clonotype: A read error may be the cause here, since a much bigger clone is one base away. V usage is TRBV7-9 and J usage is TRBJ2-5; D is perhaps TRBD1 (6 bases). Germline V CDR1 and CDR2: SEHNR, FQNEAQ (reference sequence). This CDR3 has 15 amino acids. The CDR3 protein is CASSLVRGYQETQHF. CDR3 nucleotides: TGTGCCAGCAGCTTAGTCAGGGGCTATCAAGAGACCCAGCACTTC.

The gene calls are TRBV3-1 and TRBJ2-7; D could derive from TRBD1 or TRBD2 (5 bases each). CDR3 length equals 12 residues. Germline CDR1 and CDR2: LGHDT and YNNKEL (reference sequence). Between the trimmed V and J ends, which lost 1 base and 10 bases, there was a span of 11 bases. CDR3 nucleotide sequence: TGTGCCAGCAGCCAAGGTGACGGGGCCCAGTACTTC. Encoded protein: CASSQGDGAQYF.

This clonotype was observed many times. The chain has TRBV25-1 and TRBJ2-2; D ambiguous. This CDR3 has 17 amino acids. CDR1 is MGHDK, CDR2 SYGVNS, per germline. Trimming removed 1 base at V and 3 bases at J, with 15 bases between. The CDR3 nucleotides read TGTGCCAGCAGTGAATTTTCGTCGGGCTCGGACACCGGGGAGCTGTTTTTT. Its protein is CASSEFSSGSDTGELFF.

In regard to this clonotype: One end of the junction is discordant with germline, which a read error may explain. The chain employs TRBV14 and TRBJ2-7; D not resolved. The CDR3 sequence is 14 residues long. CDR1 SGHDN and CDR2 FVKESK come from the germline V gene. The CDR3 DNA reads TGTGCCAGCAGCCAAGGTCGCATCCCCTACGAGCAGTCCTTC. This sequence encodes CASSQGRIPYEQSF.

The V gene is TRBV5-1, the J gene TRBJ2-5; 8 positions match TRBD1. CDR3 length equals 13 residues. Germline V gene data show CDR1 as SGHRS and CDR2 as YFSETQ. The ends lost 4 bases at V and 6 bases at J; junction bases unmatched: 5. The CDR3 reads CASSGGTGQTQYF. The CDR3 coding sequence is TGCGCCAGCAGCGGCGGGACAGGACAGACCCAGTACTTC.